The 8 T cell receptor beta chains listed next were all sequenced from one sample in a study of CD8 T cells in Susac syndrome. Random hexamers primed reverse transcription of roughly 0.5 to 1 ug RNA. Each CDR3 protein is one row after TCRdb ran MiXCR on the immunoSEQ multiplex PCR reads. This table has over 95,000 distinct CDR3 sequences, 85% to 95% appearing once. The sequenced sample was CD8+ T cells from PBMCs. The receptors derive from a human donor in good health.

The rearrangement joins TRBV5-5 to TRBJ2-7; 10 bases align to TRBD1. Looked up from germline, CDR1 is SGHKS and CDR2 is YYEKEE (reference sequence). The CDR3 contains 15 residues. The V and J ends lost 7 bases and 4 bases, in that order; junction bases with no gene match: 11. The CDR3 DNA is TGTGCCAGCCGAGGTTTAAGACAGGGGGCTTACGAGCAGTACTTC. Translation: CASRGLRQGAYEQYF.

This chain connects TRBV10-3 to TRBJ1-5; no reliable D call. The germline V and J ends were trimmed by 2 bases and 0 bases, with 8 bases remaining between them. This CDR3 contains 15 residues. The germline V gene encodes CDR1 ENHRY and CDR2 SYGVKD. The CDR3 here is CAISESGGSNQPQHF. DNA of the CDR3: TGTGCCATCAGTGAGAGCGGAGGTAGCAATCAGCCCCAGCATTTT.

V and J are TRBV6-1 and TRBJ2-3; D gene unclear. V was pared by 6 bases and J by 0 bases, with 13 bases between. Germline V gives CDR1 MNHNS, CDR2 SASEGT. The CDR3 contains 15 residues. The CDR3 nucleotides are TGTGCCAGCAGGCGTTCGGCAGGCAGCACAGATACGCAGTATTTT. Its protein product is CASRRSAGSTDTQYF.

V and J are TRBV28 and TRBJ2-2; a weak D match, TRBD1 (6 bases). CDR1 is MDHEN, CDR2 SYDVKM, per germline. The V end was cut by 6 bases, the J end by 3 bases, with 14 bases between. This CDR3 spans 15 amino acids. The CDR3 loop is CASRPSQGYTGELFF. The CDR3 DNA sequence: TGTGCCAGCAGACCCTCACAGGGCTACACCGGGGAGCTGTTTTTT.

The rearrangement uses TRBV29-1 and TRBJ2-3; D uncertain. From germline, CDR1 is SQVTM and CDR2 ANQGSEA. Between the trimmed V and J ends, which lost 4 bases and 0 bases, there was a span of 11 bases. There are 14 residues in the CDR3. CDR3 in DNA: TGCAGCGTTGTTGACCCGGGCAGCACAGATACGCAGTATTTT. Translating it yields CSVVDPGSTDTQYF.

This clonotype was detected only once. CDR3 bases: TGCGCCAGCAGCGGCGGTAGCGGGAGCCCCGAGGAGACCCAGTACTTC. Protein sequence: CASSGGSGSPEETQYF. V gene TRBV5-1 combines with J gene TRBJ2-5, with 9 bases matching TRBD2. Trimming cost V 4 bases and J 5 bases; bases outside gene matches: 12. The CDR3 runs 16 residues. The germline CDR1 and CDR2 sequences are SGHRS and YFSETQ.

This chain uses TRBV5-1 with TRBJ1-1; perhaps TRBD1 as D (6 bases). The CDR3 contains 13 residues. V lost 5 bases and J 1 base, leaving 9 bases between the germline ends. Germline assignment: CDR1 SGHRS and CDR2 YFSETQ. The CDR3 is CASSRQENTEAFF. The CDR3 DNA sequence: TGCGCCAGCAGTAGACAGGAGAACACTGAAGCTTTCTTT.

The genes are TRBV2 and TRBJ2-2; 7 bases line up with TRBD1. V was clipped by 2 bases and J by 4 bases; unmatched bases: 1. This CDR3 is 14 amino acids long. Per germline, CDR1 SNHLY and CDR2 FYNNEI. CDR3: CASSEPGGTGELFF. The CDR3 region has the DNA TGTGCCAGCAGTGAACCAGGGGGCACCGGGGAGCTGTTTTTT.